In its sample, the clone carrying this T cell receptor beta chain was seen once. Trimming left V 4 bases short and J 5 bases short, with 14 bases between. The germline CDR1 and CDR2 sequences are MNHEY and SMNVEV (reference sequence). The CDR3 spans 14 residues. This entry is derived from a study of technical replicates of blood from several donors. Method: immunoSEQ multiplex PCR; TCRdb's copy keeps in-frame clones and lacks some. Here the sample spans about 75,000 clones, about 97% being singletons. The clonotype originates from a human donor in good health. Sample: T cells isolated from PBMCs. The gene calls are TRBV27 and TRBJ2-5; D is possibly TRBD1 (6 bases). This CDR3 reads CASSWSSQGETQYF. CDR3 coding DNA: TGTGCCAGCAGTTGGAGCAGCCAGGGGGAGACCCAGTACTTC.